This T cell receptor (beta chain) was identified in a study of T cell responses to AZD1222 COVID-19 vaccine. Study-level points and caveats: Nearly half of spike-specific TCRs reportedly target variant regions that are unmutated in the B.1.351 and B.1.1.7 variants. The sample set comprised mostly white British donors with more females, and clonal diversity was possibly underestimated. After the peak T cell response, and only then, were repertoires sampled. At baseline, seropositivity was found in only a handful of AZD1222 recipients.

Trimming cost V 3 bases and J 1 base, with 13 bases left between them. Germline CDR1 and CDR2: MGHRA and YSYEKL. The CDR3 loop spans 15 amino acids. Repertoires were generated with immunoSEQ multiplex PCR, while TCRdb's copy carries only in-frame clones and drops some. The top ten hold about 19% of the sample, which has tens of thousands of clones, roughly 88% seen once. Regarding this clone: No antigen is known for it.

V is TRBV4-1 and J is TRBJ2-7, with D maybe TRBD2 (6 bases). This clonotype originated in an adult in good health. The specimen was peripheral blood, collected on day 0 of AZD1222 vaccination. Here the CDR3 DNA reads TGCGCCAGCAGCCAGACCGGGACTTCTTCCTACGAGCAGTACTTC. Translating it yields CASSQTGTSSYEQYF.